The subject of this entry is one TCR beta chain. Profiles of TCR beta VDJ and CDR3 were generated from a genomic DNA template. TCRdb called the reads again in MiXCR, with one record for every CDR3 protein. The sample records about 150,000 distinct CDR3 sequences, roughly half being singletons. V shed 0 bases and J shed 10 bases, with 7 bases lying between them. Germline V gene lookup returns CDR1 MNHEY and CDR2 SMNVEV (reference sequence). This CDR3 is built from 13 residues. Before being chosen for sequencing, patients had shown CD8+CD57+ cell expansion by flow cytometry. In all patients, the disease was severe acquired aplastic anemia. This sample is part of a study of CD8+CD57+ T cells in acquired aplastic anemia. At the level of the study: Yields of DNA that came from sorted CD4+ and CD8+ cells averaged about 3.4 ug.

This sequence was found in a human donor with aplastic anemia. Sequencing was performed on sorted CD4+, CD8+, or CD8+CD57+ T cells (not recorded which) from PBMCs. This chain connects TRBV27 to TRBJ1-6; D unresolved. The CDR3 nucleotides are TGTGCCAGCAGTTTATCCTTTAAATCACCCCTCCACTTT. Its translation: CASSLSFKSPLHF.